The rows below give T cell receptor beta chains drawn from one sample of a study of shared clonotypes between healthy human individuals. Produced via immunoSEQ multiplex PCR; TCRdb's table is partial and in-frame only. This sample has under 1,100,000 clones, with about 80% found just once. The sample consisted of memory CD4+ T cells from PBMCs. The source of these receptors is a young man in good health. Some clones in this sample may be carry-over from other donors' samples. The CDR3 runs from the conserved cysteine through the conserved F or W. The D gene is left open where the match is weak. Size is omitted from some rows. Given values are once, few, many or a class for expanded clones.

clone size,J gene,CDR3 length,V gene,D gene,CDR3 DNA,CDR3 protein
NA,TRBJ2-2,14,TRBV6-5,NA,TGTGCCAGCAGTTACGGCCAGTACACCGGGGAGCTGTTTTTT,CASSYGQYTGELFF
once,TRBJ1-6,16,TRBV11-2,TRBD1,TGTGCCAGCAGGAGACCCGGGACAGGGAGTTCTTCACCCCTCCACTTT,CASRRPGTGSSSPLHF
NA,TRBJ2-1,13,TRBV11-3,NA,TGTGCCAGCAGCTTAGATCGCAGAAATGAGCAGTTCTTC,CASSLDRRNEQFF
few,TRBJ2-3,16,TRBV7-9,NA,TGTGCCAGCAGCTTAAGGGGGATAACTAGCACAGATACGCAGTATTTT,CASSLRGITSTDTQYF
NA,TRBJ1-1,14,TRBV29-1,NA,TGCAGCGTTGTTGGACGCCTTCGTAACACTGAAGCTTTCTTT,CSVVGRLRNTEAFF
NA,TRBJ1-5,13,TRBV30,NA,TGTGCCTGGAGTATGACAGAAAATCAGCCCCAGCATTTT,CAWSMTENQPQHF
NA,TRBJ2-5,14,TRBV7-8,NA,TGTGCCAGCAGCTCCCGCCCCAATTGGGAGACCCAGTACTTC,CASSSRPNWETQYF
once,TRBJ1-1,16,TRBV4-3,NA,TGCGCCAGCAGCCAAGATGTGGGAGGGTACAACACTGAAGCTTTCTTT,CASSQDVGGYNTEAFF
NA,TRBJ2-1,13,TRBV28,TRBD2,TGTGCCAGCAGGCGGACTAGGCTCAATGAGCAGTTCTTC,CASRRTRLNEQFF
NA,TRBJ2-7,13,TRBV7-3,NA,TGTGCCAGCAGCATCGGCCCTGCGAAGGAGCAGTACTTC,CASSIGPAKEQYF
many,TRBJ1-3,14,TRBV7-9,NA,TGTGCCAGCAGCTTAGAGGGTAATCGAAACACCATATATTTT,CASSLEGNRNTIYF
many,TRBJ2-7,13,TRBV7-9,TRBD1,TGTGCCAGCAGTGGGACAGAGGACTACGAGCAGTACTTC,CASSGTEDYEQYF
NA,TRBJ1-5,15,TRBV5-1,TRBD1,TGCGCCAGCAGCTTGGTTGGACAGGCCGGTCAGCCCCAGCATTTT,CASSLVGQAGQPQHF
NA,TRBJ1-5,16,TRBV5-8,NA,TGTGCCAGCAGCTCCGACAGCGCGTGGGGCAATCAGCCCCAGCATTTT,CASSSDSAWGNQPQHF
NA,TRBJ1-2,12,TRBV11-3,NA,TGTGCCAGCAGCTTTAATAAATATGGCTACACCTTC,CASSFNKYGYTF
NA,TRBJ1-4,12,TRBV28,NA,TGTGCCAGCACCCAACCTCAGGAAAAACTGTTTTTT,CASTQPQEKLFF
NA,TRBJ2-3,16,TRBV9,TRBD2,TGTGCCAGCAGCGTCACGAGCGGGAGGGGGGTAGATACGCAGTATTTT,CASSVTSGRGVDTQYF
NA,TRBJ2-2,14,TRBV7-7,NA,TGTGCCAGCAGCCCCACAGGGAACACCGGGGAGCTGTTTTTT,CASSPTGNTGELFF
NA,TRBJ1-2,16,TRBV4-2,NA,TGTGCCAGCAGCCAAGAGGTACAGGGCAGTCTCTATGGCTACACCTTC,CASSQEVQGSLYGYTF
few,TRBJ1-1,12,TRBV28,NA,TGTGCCAGCAGCCCGGCCCCGGCTGAAGCTTTCTTT,CASSPAPAEAFF
NA,TRBJ1-2,15,TRBV5-1,NA,TGCGCCAGCAGCATCGTCGTTGGGAGTAACTATGGCTACACCTTC,CASSIVVGSNYGYTF
NA,TRBJ2-1,14,TRBV11-2,TRBD2,TGTGCCAGCAGCTTAGCCCCCGGGGGGGGCGAGCAGTTCTTC,CASSLAPGGGEQFF
once,TRBJ1-1,14,TRBV5-1,NA,TGCGCCAGCAGCTTGCGTCAGATGAACACTGAAGCTTTCTTT,CASSLRQMNTEAFF
NA,TRBJ2-1,14,TRBV11-2,NA,TGTGCCAGCAGCTCCCTCGTGGGGGTCAATGAGCAGTTCTTC,CASSSLVGVNEQFF
NA,TRBJ1-6,17,TRBV27,NA,TGTGCCAGCAGCCCCGGAGGGTACATCTCCTATAATTCACCCCTCCACTTT,CASSPGGYISYNSPLHF
NA,TRBJ2-7,16,TRBV27,TRBD1,TGTGCCAGCAGAAAACAGGGGATAGGCTCCCTCTACGAGCAGTACTTC,CASRKQGIGSLYEQYF
NA,TRBJ1-5,13,TRBV29-1,NA,TGCAGCGTTGGGGACGGAAACAATCAGCCCCAGCATTTT,CSVGDGNNQPQHF
NA,TRBJ1-1,14,TRBV10-2,NA,TGCGCCAGCAGTGATAGTAAGAAGGGTCGGGGAGCTTTCTTT,CASSDSKKGRGAFF
NA,TRBJ2-3,15,TRBV27,NA,TGTGCCAGCAGTTTACAGGGTACTAATGCAGATACGCAGTATTTT,CASSLQGTNADTQYF
NA,TRBJ2-7,14,TRBV5-1,TRBD1,TGCGCCAGCAGCTTAGGGACAGGGAACTACGAGCAGTACTTC,CASSLGTGNYEQYF
NA,TRBJ1-1,12,TRBV4-3,NA,TGCGCCAGCAGCCACCCCCGTCTAGAAGCTTTCTTT,CASSHPRLEAFF
NA,TRBJ2-7,16,TRBV4-2,TRBD1,TGTGCCAGCAGCCAAGATAATGGAGCAGGGGGCTACGAGCAGTACTTC,CASSQDNGAGGYEQYF
once,TRBJ2-7,15,TRBV27,NA,TGTGCCAGCAGTAACCTCACTCAAGGAACCCACGAGCAGTACTTC,CASSNLTQGTHEQYF
NA,TRBJ2-3,16,TRBV6-1,NA,TGTGCCAGCAGTGTAGGGCCGCGGGGTTTGACAGATACGCAGTATTTT,CASSVGPRGLTDTQYF
NA,TRBJ1-1,11,TRBV2,NA,TGTGCCAGCAGGGAGAACACTGAAGCTTTCTTT,CASRENTEAFF
NA,TRBJ1-2,12,TRBV28,NA,TGTGCCAGTGCAACAGGGTACTATGGCTACACCTTC,CASATGYYGYTF
NA,TRBJ2-1,13,TRBV5-4,NA,TGTGCCAGCAGCTCGAGGGCCTACAATGAGCAGTTCTTC,CASSSRAYNEQFF
NA,TRBJ2-3,17,TRBV28,TRBD2,TGTGCCAGCAGTTTATTGAATCCTGCGGGAGGGGCAGATACGCAGTATTTT,CASSLLNPAGGADTQYF
NA,TRBJ1-4,14,TRBV5-4,NA,TGTGCCAGCAGCTTGGGGCAGGGAGGGGAAAAACTGTTTTTT,CASSLGQGGEKLFF
NA,TRBJ2-7,15,TRBV11-2,NA,TGTGCCAGCAGCGCACCACAGGGCAACTCCTACGAGCAGTACTTC,CASSAPQGNSYEQYF
NA,TRBJ2-2,21,TRBV28,TRBD1,TGTGCCAGCAGCCAGGCAGCAAACCCCCAGGGGGCGCATTTTAACACCGGGGAGCTGTTTTTT,CASSQAANPQGAHFNTGELFF
NA,TRBJ2-1,14,TRBV18,NA,TGTGCCAGCTCACCAAGAAGGGAGCCCAATGAGCAGTTCTTC,CASSPRREPNEQFF
NA,TRBJ1-5,14,TRBV7-8,NA,TGTGCCAGCAGCCCTGACAGCAACAATCAGCCCCAGCATTTT,CASSPDSNNQPQHF
once,TRBJ2-1,15,TRBV7-3,TRBD2,TGTGCCAGCAGCTTAGGACTAGCGGACTACAATGAGCAGTTCTTC,CASSLGLADYNEQFF
NA,TRBJ1-5,13,TRBV30,TRBD1,TGTGCCTGGAGTGGACAGGGGTACCAGCCCCAGCATTTT,CAWSGQGYQPQHF
NA,TRBJ2-7,14,TRBV7-9,NA,TGTGCCAGCAGCGGGACGGCGGGCAACTACGAGCAGTACTTC,CASSGTAGNYEQYF
NA,TRBJ2-1,12,TRBV10-3,TRBD1,TGTGCCATGGGGACAGCCTACAATGAGCAGTTCTTC,CAMGTAYNEQFF
NA,TRBJ2-5,13,TRBV5-1,NA,TGCGCCAGCAGAACCGGGACCCAAGAGACCCAGTACTTC,CASRTGTQETQYF
NA,TRBJ2-2,16,TRBV28,TRBD1,TGTGCCAGCAGTGTTCGAGGGGGCGGTTTAACCGGGGAGCTGTTTTTT,CASSVRGGGLTGELFF
NA,TRBJ1-2,16,TRBV2,NA,TGTGCCAGCAGCCTCGCCCTGACCAGGGTGGGCTATGGCTACACCTTC,CASSLALTRVGYGYTF
NA,TRBJ1-2,14,TRBV7-9,NA,TGTGCCAGCAGCGCGCTCCAGGGTTCCGGGGGCTACACCTTC,CASSALQGSGGYTF
NA,TRBJ1-1,15,TRBV7-9,NA,TGTGCCAGCAGCCCGGCCAGGGGTTTGAACACTGAAGCTTTCTTT,CASSPARGLNTEAFF
NA,TRBJ1-5,16,TRBV28,TRBD1,TGTGCCAGCAGTTTCGGGGCAGGGGGAGCTAATCAGCCCCAGCATTTT,CASSFGAGGANQPQHF
once,TRBJ2-1,15,TRBV2,NA,TGTGCCAGCAGTCTGACAAAGAGCTCCTACAATGAGCAGTTCTTC,CASSLTKSSYNEQFF
NA,TRBJ2-3,15,TRBV10-1,NA,TGCGCCAGCAGTGAGTCGAGGGGGGCCACAGATACGCAGTATTTT,CASSESRGATDTQYF
NA,TRBJ1-2,17,TRBV6-1,NA,TGTGCCAGCAGTGAAAGAGAGGGACGGCAGCTATTACATGGCTACACCTTC,CASSEREGRQLLHGYTF
NA,TRBJ2-5,16,TRBV4-1,NA,TGCGCCAGCAGCCTTCAAAGACTCTTAGATCGGGAGACCCAGTACTTC,CASSLQRLLDRETQYF